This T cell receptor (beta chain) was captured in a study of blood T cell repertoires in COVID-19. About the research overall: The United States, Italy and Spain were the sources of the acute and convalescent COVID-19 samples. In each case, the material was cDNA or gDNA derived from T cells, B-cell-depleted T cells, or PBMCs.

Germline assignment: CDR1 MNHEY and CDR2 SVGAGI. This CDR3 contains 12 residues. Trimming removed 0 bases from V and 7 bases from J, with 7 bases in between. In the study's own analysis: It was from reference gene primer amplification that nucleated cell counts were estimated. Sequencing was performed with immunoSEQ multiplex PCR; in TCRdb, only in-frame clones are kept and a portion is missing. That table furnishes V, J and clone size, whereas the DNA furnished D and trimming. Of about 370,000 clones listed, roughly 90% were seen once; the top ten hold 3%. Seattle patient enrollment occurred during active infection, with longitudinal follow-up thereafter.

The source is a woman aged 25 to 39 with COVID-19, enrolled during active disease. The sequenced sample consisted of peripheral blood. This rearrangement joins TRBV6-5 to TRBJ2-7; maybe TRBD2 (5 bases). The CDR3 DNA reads TGTGCCAGCAGTTACTCGAGGGAGGAGCAGTACTTC. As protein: CASSYSREEQYF.